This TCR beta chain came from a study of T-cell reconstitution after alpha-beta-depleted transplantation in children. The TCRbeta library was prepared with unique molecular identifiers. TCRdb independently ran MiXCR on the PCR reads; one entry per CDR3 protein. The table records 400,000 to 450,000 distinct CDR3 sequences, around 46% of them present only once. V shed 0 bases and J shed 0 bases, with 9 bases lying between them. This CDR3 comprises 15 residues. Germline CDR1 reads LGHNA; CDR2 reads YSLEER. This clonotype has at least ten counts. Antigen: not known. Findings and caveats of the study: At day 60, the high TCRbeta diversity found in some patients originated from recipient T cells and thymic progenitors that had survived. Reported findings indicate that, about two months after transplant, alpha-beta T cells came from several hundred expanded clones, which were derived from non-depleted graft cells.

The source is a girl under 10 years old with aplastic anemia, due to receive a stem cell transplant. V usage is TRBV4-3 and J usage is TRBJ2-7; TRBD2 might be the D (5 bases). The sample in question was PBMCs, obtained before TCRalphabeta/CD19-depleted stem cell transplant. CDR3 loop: CASSQDYSGSYEQYF. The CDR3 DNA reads TGCGCCAGCAGCCAAGACTACAGCGGCTCCTACGAGCAGTACTTC.